Presented here are 2 T cell receptor beta chains from one specimen sequenced in a study of T cell clonality in common variable immunodeficiency (dated by TCRdb to 2014 to 2015). The receptor library was made with the immunoSEQ multiplex PCR assay. The table comes from immuneACCESS by way of TCRdb, which keeps in-frame sequences with V and J called. Part of the clones is missing from these tables; in studies checked, under half for an unresolved V gene and the rest for unknown reasons. The sample has some 52,000 clones on record, with no singletons. The ten largest clones add up to approximately 3% of the sample. The sample was peripheral blood mononuclear cells. Receptors were obtained from a person aged 18-70 years in good health.

This clone has at least ten counts. The read ends 3 residues before the CDR3 terminus; that terminus is restored from the germline J gene. V is TRBV20-1 and J is TRBJ2-3; 8 nucleotides match TRBD2. Germline values: CDR1 DFQATT, CDR2 SNEGSKA (reference sequence). Germline trimming cut 3 bases from V and 4 bases from J; bases unmatched to any gene: 6. The CDR3 contains 14 residues. The CDR3 protein is CSARTQRESDTQYF. The DNA read from the CDR3 is TGCAGTGCTAGGACTCAGCGGGAGTCAGATACG.

CDR3 in amino acids: CASSLGSEPYNEQFF. The sequenced part of the CDR3 DNA is TGTGCCAGCAGCTTAGGTTCCGAGCCCTACAATGAG. The chain carries TRBV7-9 and TRBJ2-1; D is unclear. The CDR3 extends 3 residues past the end of the read, so its final part is completed from the germline J gene. CDR1 is SEHNR, CDR2 FQNEAQ, per germline (reference sequence). This CDR3 has 15 amino acids. V was cut by 1 base and J by 2 bases, with 9 bases left in between.